These T cell receptor beta chains were read from a single sample in a study of identical twins. TCRdb re-derived calls from the 5' RACE reads in MiXCR, one entry per CDR3 protein. The sample carries 350,000 to 450,000 distinct CDR3 sequences, less than 20% recorded once. The sequenced material came from naive T cells sorted from blood. The receptors stem from a man aged 50-59 years in good health. The CDR3 runs from the conserved cysteine through the conserved F or W. Each record gives: D gene, J gene, clone size, V gene, CDR3 DNA, CDR3 protein. D genes are given only for firm matches. A row's size may be missing; if present it is once, few, many or a size class.

NA	TRBJ2-6	many	TRBV5-1	TGCGCCAGCAGCTTGAGTTTCAGCCAGTCCTCTGGGGCCAACGTCCTGACTTTC	CASSLSFSQSSGANVLTF
NA	TRBJ2-7	many	TRBV20-1	TGCAGTGCTATACTTAGACCCTACGAGCAGTACTTC	CSAILRPYEQYF
NA	TRBJ1-2	few	TRBV29-1	TGCAGCGTTGTGGTCCCAGTAAACTATGGCTACACCTTC	CSVVVPVNYGYTF
TRBD1	TRBJ2-6	once	TRBV12-3/TRBV12-4	TGTGCCAGCAGTTCGCGGTTAGGGGGCAAAGCCGGCTACTCTGGGGCCAACGTCCTGACTTTC	CASSSRLGGKAGYSGANVLTF
NA	TRBJ2-3	NA	TRBV6-2/TRBV6-3	TGTGCCAGCAGTTACCGGGGATGGAGCACAGATACGCAGTATTTT	CASSYRGWSTDTQYF
NA	TRBJ1-1	many	TRBV29-1	TGCAGCGTTGACGGGGGGCCTGGGACTGAAGCTTTCTTT	CSVDGGPGTEAFF
TRBD1	TRBJ2-3	few	TRBV7-9	TGTGCCAGCAGCTGGGGACAGAGAGATACGCAGTATTTT	CASSWGQRDTQYF
NA	TRBJ1-2	many	TRBV20-1	TGCAGTGCTAGAGATACACAGGGACCCCACTATGGCTACACCTTC	CSARDTQGPHYGYTF
TRBD1	TRBJ1-2	many	TRBV29-1	TGCAGCGTTGATCAATCCGGACAGGACTATGGCTACACCTTC	CSVDQSGQDYGYTF
NA	TRBJ1-2	NA	TRBV6-5	TGTGCCAGCAGCTACTTAGTCGGGCGGGACCGCGGCTACACCTTC	CASSYLVGRDRGYTF
TRBD1	TRBJ2-2	many	TRBV20-1	TGCAGTGCTAGCAAGGACAGGGAGTACACCGGGGAGCTGTTTTTT	CSASKDREYTGELFF